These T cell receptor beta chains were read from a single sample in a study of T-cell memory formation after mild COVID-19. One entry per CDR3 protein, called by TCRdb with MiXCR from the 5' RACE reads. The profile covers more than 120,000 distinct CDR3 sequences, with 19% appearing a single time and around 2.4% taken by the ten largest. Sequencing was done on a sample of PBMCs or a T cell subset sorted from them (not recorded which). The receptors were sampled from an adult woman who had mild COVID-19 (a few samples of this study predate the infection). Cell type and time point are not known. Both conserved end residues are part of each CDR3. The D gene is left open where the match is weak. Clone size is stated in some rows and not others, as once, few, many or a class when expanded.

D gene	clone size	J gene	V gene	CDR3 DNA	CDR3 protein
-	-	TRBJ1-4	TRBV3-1	TGTGCCAGCAGCCTCCCAGGTCCGGGCTTCATCAATGAAAAACTGTTTTTT	CASSLPGPGFINEKLFF
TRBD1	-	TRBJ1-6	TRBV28	TGTGCCAGCAGTCGGGTGGACAGGGACAATTCACCCCTCCACTTT	CASSRVDRDNSPLHF
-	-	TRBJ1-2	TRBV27	TGTGCCAGCAGTACCGTAAGGAGCGATAACTATGGCTACACCTTC	CASSTVRSDNYGYTF
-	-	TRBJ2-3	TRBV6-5	TGTGCCAGCAGCCTACAACCCGAGACAGGGAGGGACACAGATACGCAGTATTTT	CASSLQPETGRDTDTQYF
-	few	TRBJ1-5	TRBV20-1	TGCAGTGCTTCCCAGACTTATAGCAATCAGCCCCAGCATTTT	CSASQTYSNQPQHF
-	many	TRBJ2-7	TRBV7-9	TGTGCCAGCAGCTTAGAAGTCGAGCAGTACTTC	CASSLEVEQYF
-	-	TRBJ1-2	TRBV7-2	TGTGCCAGCAGCTTAGTGGGACGACGGTCTACCTTC	CASSLVGRRSTF
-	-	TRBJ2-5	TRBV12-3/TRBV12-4	TGTGCCAGCAGTTTCAGGGTAGCGTCCCCGAGGGAGACCCAGTACTTC	CASSFRVASPRETQYF
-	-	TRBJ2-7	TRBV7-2	TGTGCCAGCAGCTTGCCAGGGGGAAACTCGGGGGACGAGCAGTACTTC	CASSLPGGNSGDEQYF
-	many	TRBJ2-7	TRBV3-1	TGTGCCACCGGCTTTGCGGGGCGTTACGAGCAGTACTTC	CATGFAGRYEQYF
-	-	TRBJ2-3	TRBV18	TGTGCCAGCTCACCATCCCTCGGGCCAAGGGCAGATACGCAGTATTTT	CASSPSLGPRADTQYF
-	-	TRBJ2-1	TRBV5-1	TGCGCCAGCAGCTTCGAAATCGCATCCTACAATGAGCAGTTCTTC	CASSFEIASYNEQFF
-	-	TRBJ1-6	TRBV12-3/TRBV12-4	TGTGCCAGCAGTTTAGACAGGGTTACACCCCTCCACTTT	CASSLDRVTPLHF
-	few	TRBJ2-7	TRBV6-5	TGTGCCAGCAGTCCCATTGGCGGGACAATATACTTC	CASSPIGGTIYF
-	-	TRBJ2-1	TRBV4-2	TGTGCCAGCAGCCCTGCGGACCTCTCATACAATGAGCAGTTCTTC	CASSPADLSYNEQFF
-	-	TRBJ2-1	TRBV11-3	TGTGCCAGCAGCTCGGGGTCTAGGCGGTTCTTC	CASSSGSRRFF
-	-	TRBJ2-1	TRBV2	TGTGCCAGCACTCCTCTCTCCAATAATGAGCAGTTCTTC	CASTPLSNNEQFF